This passage covers 29 T cell receptor beta chains from one sample sequenced in a study of a mutant IDH1 vaccine in newly diagnosed glioma. As to time point: week 35, safety follow-up. One vaccine dose held 300 ug of mutant IDH1 20-mer peptide and came with topical imiquimod. No antigen has been assigned to these receptors. Assay: immunoSEQ multiplex PCR; the TCRdb copy retains only in-frame clones and omits some. The sample holds 34,000 or so clones, roughly 86% seen once. The material sequenced was PBMCs, taken from a glioma patient whose treatment included an IDH1 peptide vaccine. The receptors come from a man aged 25 to 40 with glioma.

This chain uses TRBV4-2 with TRBJ1-5; no clear D. The CDR3 loop spans 13 amino acids. The germline V gene has CDR1 LGHNA and CDR2 YNFKEQ. Between the trimmed V and J ends, which lost 0 bases and 4 bases, there was a span of 4 bases. The CDR3 DNA reads TGTGCCAGCAGCCAAGATCTAAATCAGCCCCAGCATTTT. Its translation: CASSQDLNQPQHF.

The J gene is TRBJ2-1, the V gene TRBV7-6, with D possibly matching TRBD2 (6 bases). The CDR3 is made up of 16 amino acids. Trimming removed 0 bases from V and 0 bases from J, with 9 bases in between. Germline CDR1 SGHVS, CDR2 FNYEAQ. CDR3 coding DNA: TGTGCCAGCAGCTTAGCGGAGGGAAGCTCCTACAATGAGCAGTTCTTC. It translates to CASSLAEGSSYNEQFF.

This chain links TRBV10-1 with TRBJ2-7; D uncertain. CDR1 WNHNN and CDR2 SYGVQD come from the germline V gene (reference sequence). The V end lost 5 bases, the J end lost 3 bases, and 17 bases lay between the germline ends. The CDR3 has 15 residues. The DNA for the CDR3 is TGCGCCAGCAGTTCGCCAGAGGACGGAGACTACGAGCAGTACTTC. This translates into CASSSPEDGDYEQYF.

The chain couples TRBV18 to TRBJ2-2, with 7 bases matching TRBD1. V lost 3 bases to trimming and J lost 6 bases; unmatched junction nucleotides: 1. This CDR3 contains 13 residues. The V gene's germline CDR1 is KGHSH and CDR2 LQKENI. The CDR3 sequence: CASSPTGAGELFF. The CDR3 region has the DNA TGTGCCAGCTCACCTACAGGGGCCGGGGAGCTGTTTTTT.

The chain has TRBV14 and TRBJ2-1; 10 nucleotides align to TRBD2. The CDR3 spans 15 residues. Trimming at V came to 4 bases and at J to 6 bases, leaving 6 bases not matched to a gene. In germline, CDR1 is SGHDN, CDR2 FVKESK. The CDR3 sequence: CASSPGLAWGNEQFF. The CDR3 DNA follows: TGTGCCAGCAGCCCGGGACTAGCGTGGGGCAATGAGCAGTTCTTC.

In its sample, this clone was seen a few times. The chain is built from TRBV6-6 and TRBJ1-5; perhaps TRBD1 as D (5 bases). The CDR3 spans 14 residues. V was cut by 5 bases and J by 6 bases, with 14 bases left in between. CDR1 and CDR2 from the germline V gene are MNHNY and SVGAGI (reference sequence). CDR3: CASSPPGETQPQHF. In nucleotides, the CDR3 is TGTGCCAGCAGTCCCCCGGGGGAAACTCAGCCCCAGCATTTT.

DNA for the CDR3: TGTGCCAGCAGCCCCGAGGGGCGGGAGAACTACGAGCAGTACTTC. Amino acid sequence: CASSPEGRENYEQYF. The V call is TRBV7-9, the J call TRBJ2-7; TRBD2 agrees at 7 bases. This CDR3 comprises 15 residues. V lost 5 bases, J lost 3 bases, and 10 bases stayed unmatched. Germline V gene data show CDR1 as SEHNR and CDR2 as FQNEAQ (reference sequence). The entire variable domain, with the rest obtained from reference TRBV7-9 and TRBJ2-7, is as follows: DTGVSQNPRHKITKRGQNVTFRCDPISEHNRLYWYRQTLGQGPEFLTYFQNEAQLEKSRLLSDRFSAERPKGSFSTLEIQRTEQGDSAMYLCASSPEGRENYEQYFGPGTRLTVT.

V and J are TRBV5-6 and TRBJ1-5; D unresolved. With 0 bases removed from V and 4 bases from J, the gap between germline ends came to 11 bases. Germline V gene data show CDR1 as SGHDT and CDR2 as YYEEEE. The CDR3 is 15 amino acids. CDR3 loop: CASSLAVYLNQPQHF. CDR3 coding DNA: TGTGCCAGCAGCTTGGCCGTGTACCTTAATCAGCCCCAGCATTTT.

This clone is medium-sized (0.01 to 0.1%) within its sample. The V gene is TRBV6-1, the J gene TRBJ2-1; possibly TRBD1 or TRBD2 for D (5 bases each). The length of the CDR3 is 14 residues. V was clipped by 7 bases and J by 12 bases, with 22 bases between them. Germline CDR1 reads MNHNS; CDR2 reads SASEGT. CDR3 DNA: TGTGCCAGCAATCAAGGGGAGCCCTGGCGGGTGCAGTTCTTC. Its translation: CASNQGEPWRVQFF.

V is TRBV5-4 and J is TRBJ1-2; TRBD1 aligns across 8 bases. The V and J ends lost 4 bases and 4 bases, in that order; junction bases with no gene match: 3. The CDR3 is made up of 13 amino acids. Germline lookup yields CDR1 SGHNT and CDR2 YYREEE (reference sequence). CDR3 nucleotide sequence: TGTGCCAGCAGCGTGGGACAGGCCTATGGCTACACCTTC. It codes for CASSVGQAYGYTF.

J is TRBJ2-2 and V is TRBV4-1; TRBD1 matches at 8 bases. V was pared by 2 bases and J by 3 bases, with 8 bases of the junction left unmatched. Per germline, CDR1 MGHRA and CDR2 YSYEKL. The length of the CDR3 is 17 residues. For the CDR3, the DNA is TGCGCCAGCAGCCAATCGCCCGGGACAGGAGACACCGGGGAGCTGTTTTTT. Protein: CASSQSPGTGDTGELFF.

This chain's CDR3 is CSVEQFNQETQYF. The CDR3 coding sequence is TGCAGCGTTGAACAGTTTAATCAAGAGACCCAGTACTTC. The chain links TRBV29-1 to TRBJ2-5; no clear D gene. CDR3 length: 13 amino acids. Germline V gene lookup returns CDR1 SQVTM and CDR2 ANQGSEA. V was cut by 2 bases and J by 2 bases, with 9 bases left in between.

This sequence joins TRBV7-6 and TRBJ1-4; 9 bases map to TRBD1. The CDR3 runs to 15 residues. Per the germline V gene, CDR1 is SGHVS and CDR2 is FNYEAQ. V was clipped by 5 bases and J by 13 bases; unmatched bases: 14. The chain's CDR3 is CASSLTTGGEGGLFF. The CDR3 bases are TGTGCCAGCAGCCTAACAACAGGGGGCGAGGGAGGACTGTTTTTT.

The V gene is TRBV19, the J gene TRBJ2-7; 7 bases agree with TRBD2. The CDR3 totals 14 residues. V lost 10 bases, J lost 0 bases, and 9 bases stayed unmatched. Per germline, CDR1 LNHDA and CDR2 SQIVND (reference sequence). In nucleotides, the CDR3 is TGTGCCACCGGCGAGACTAGCATCTCCTACGAGCAGTACTTC. Amino acid sequence: CATGETSISYEQYF.

This clone appeared a single time. The V gene is TRBV10-3, the J gene TRBJ1-2; 8 nucleotides line up with TRBD1. Trimming cost V 5 bases and J 8 bases; bases outside gene matches: 13. The CDR3 has 15 amino acids. Germline CDR1 is ENHRY and CDR2 is SYGVKD. In nucleotides, the CDR3 is TGTGCCATCAGTTTAGACTCGACAGGGGCGGAAGGCTACACCTTC. Its translation: CAISLDSTGAEGYTF.

This clone appeared a few times. The V call is TRBV19, the J call TRBJ2-5; D not certain. Trimming removed 6 bases at V and 0 bases at J, with 2 bases between. The CDR3 extends over 11 amino acids. From germline, CDR1 is LNHDA and CDR2 SQIVND (reference sequence). CDR3 nucleotides: TGTGCCAGTAGGGACCAAGAGACCCAGTACTTC. The encoded protein is CASRDQETQYF.

The chain uses TRBV2 and TRBJ1-2, with TRBD1 identical over 7 bases. From germline, CDR1 is SNHLY and CDR2 FYNNEI. The CDR3 covers 12 residues. J was trimmed by 8 bases and V by 6 bases; bases with no gene match: 6. CDR3 DNA sequence: TGTGCCAGCAGCGCACAGGGGAACGGCTACACCTTC. Amino acid sequence: CASSAQGNGYTF.

This rearrangement joins TRBV5-6 to TRBJ1-1; the D is unclear. Trimming pared 3 bases from V and 2 bases from J, leaving 11 bases between. Germline CDR1 and CDR2: SGHDT and YYEEEE. The CDR3 sequence is 14 residues long. The CDR3 region is CASSSPRRNTEAFF. DNA for the CDR3: TGTGCCAGCAGCTCACCCAGGAGAAACACTGAAGCTTTCTTT.

The CDR3 nucleotides read TGCGCCAGCAGCTTGTCCCCCGGGGAATGGAATGAGCAGTTCTTC. It specifies CASSLSPGEWNEQFF. The chain carries TRBV5-1 and TRBJ2-1; a weak D match, TRBD2 (5 bases). CDR3 length: 15 residues. Germline V lookup: CDR1 SGHRS, CDR2 YFSETQ. The germline V and J ends were trimmed by 1 base and 7 bases, with 15 bases remaining between them.

The rearrangement links TRBV18 to TRBJ2-7, with unresolved D. This CDR3 has 14 amino acids. CDR1 KGHSH and CDR2 LQKENI come from the germline V gene. Trimming cost V 1 base and J 1 base, with 8 bases left between them. The CDR3 nucleotides are TGTGCCAGCTCACCACGGGAAGGGTCCTACGAGCAGTACTTC. It is translated as CASSPREGSYEQYF.

The chain recombines TRBV19 with TRBJ1-2; no firm D call. In germline, CDR1 is LNHDA, CDR2 SQIVND (reference sequence). This CDR3 is 15 amino acids long. V was cut by 6 bases and J by 1 base, with 15 bases left in between. CDR3 in amino acids: CASRESGRRNYGYTF. The CDR3 DNA sequence: TGTGCCAGTAGAGAGTCGGGGAGGCGTAACTATGGCTACACCTTC.

The CDR3 protein is CASSPGPRVFRYQHF. Here the CDR3 DNA reads TGTGCCAGCAGTCCTGGACCTAGGGTATTCAGGTACCAGCATTTT. The gene calls are TRBV6-5 and TRBJ1-5; D remains ambiguous. The V end was cut by 5 bases, the J end by 12 bases, with 23 bases between. The germline V gene encodes CDR1 MNHEY and CDR2 SVGAGI. The CDR3 contains 15 residues.

This clone was counted between two and nine times. This chain uses TRBV30 with TRBJ1-1, with D perhaps matching TRBD1 (6 bases). Germline lookup yields CDR1 GTSNPN and CDR2 SVGIG (reference sequence). Trimming took off 3 bases at V and 5 bases at J, with 13 bases between the two ends. The CDR3 length is 13 residues. The CDR3 nucleotides read TGTGCCTGGAGCGATACAGGGTTGACTGAAGCTTTCTTT. Protein product: CAWSDTGLTEAFF.

V is TRBV4-1 and J is TRBJ2-7; 9 bases are shared with TRBD1. The CDR3 covers 16 residues. Trimming cost V 3 bases and J 3 bases; bases outside gene matches: 9. Germline V gene lookup returns CDR1 MGHRA and CDR2 YSYEKL. Here the CDR3 DNA reads TGCGCCAGCAGCCACCCCCGACAGGGGGGAAACTACGAGCAGTACTTC. Residues: CASSHPRQGGNYEQYF.

The V gene is TRBV19, the J gene TRBJ1-5, with a weak D call TRBD1 (5 bases). CDR1 and CDR2 (germline): LNHDA, SQIVND (reference sequence). With 3 bases removed from V and 0 bases from J, the gap between germline ends came to 12 bases. CDR3 length equals 16 residues. The CDR3 bases are TGTGCCAGTAGTATTCCGGGGGAGTATAGCAATCAGCCCCAGCATTTT. Its translation: CASSIPGEYSNQPQHF.

The chain joins TRBV7-6 to TRBJ2-5, with D hard to call. Germline CDR1 reads SGHVS; CDR2 reads FNYEAQ. V shed 0 bases and J shed 4 bases, with 3 bases lying between them. CDR3 size: 12 residues. The CDR3 sequence: CASSLARETQYF. CDR3 DNA: TGTGCCAGCAGCTTAGCGCGAGAGACCCAGTACTTC.

V gene TRBV5-5 combines with J gene TRBJ2-7, with 11 bases that match TRBD2. The CDR3 is 15 residues long. V gave up 4 bases and J gave up 4 bases; unmatched junction bases: 7. CDR1 is SGHKS and CDR2 is YYEKEE in the germline V gene (reference sequence). The CDR3 is CASSPSRLAGYEQYF. The CDR3 coding sequence is TGTGCCAGCAGCCCTTCCCGACTAGCGGGATACGAGCAGTACTTC.

The J gene is TRBJ1-5, the V gene TRBV29-1; TRBD1 agrees at 7 bases. This CDR3 is built from 13 residues. V lost 0 bases and J lost 7; bases outside the gene matches: 3. Germline-derived CDR1 and CDR2 are SQVTM and ANQGSEA. CDR3 nucleotides: TGCAGCGTTGAAGAGGCAGGGGGGCAGCCCCAGCATTTT. Its translation: CSVEEAGGQPQHF.

Here the CDR3 reads CASRGDFEAFF. CDR3 DNA sequence: TGTGCCAGCAGAGGGGACTTTGAAGCTTTCTTT. This chain joins TRBV2 and TRBJ1-1, with a tentative D call TRBD1 (5 bases). The V gene's germline CDR1 is SNHLY and CDR2 FYNNEI. This CDR3 comprises 11 residues. V gave up 6 bases and J gave up 7 bases, with 9 bases separating them.